One sample yielded the 21 T cell receptor beta chains listed below, sequenced in a study of blood T cell repertoires in COVID-19. The table came from immunoSEQ multiplex PCR; TCRdb's copy has only in-frame clones and leaves some out. The sample records about 160,000 clones, 70% to 85% being singletons. Sample: peripheral blood. The source is a woman older than 75 with acute or convalescent COVID-19.

The chain links TRBV3-1 (or the pseudogene TRBV3-2) to TRBJ1-4, with a tentative D call TRBD1 (5 bases). Germline V gene lookup returns CDR1 LGHDT and CDR2 YNNKEL (reference sequence). The CDR3 covers 12 residues. The CDR3 is CGSGGKNEKLFF. In DNA form, the CDR3 reads TGTGGTAGTGGGGGGAAGAATGAAAAACTGTTTTTT.

The rearrangement links TRBV2 to TRBJ2-4, with D tentatively TRBD1 (5 bases). The CDR3 is 18 residues long. Trimming removed 6 bases at V and 0 bases at J, with 21 bases between. Germline loops: CDR1 SNHLY, CDR2 FYNNEI. The CDR3 DNA reads as TGTGCCAGCAGAGGGTTGGCGATAGACAGCCTAGCCAAAAACATTCAGTACTTC. Amino acid sequence: CASRGLAIDSLAKNIQYF.

The genes are TRBV11-2 and TRBJ2-5; 12 nucleotides agree with TRBD2. Germline trimming cut 5 bases from V and 6 bases from J; bases unmatched to any gene: 13. Looked up from germline, CDR1 is SGHAT and CDR2 is FQNNGV. This CDR3 spans 17 amino acids. The CDR3 spells CASSITGTSGWGKTQYF. The DNA of the CDR3 is TGTGCCAGCAGCATAACCGGGACTAGCGGGTGGGGGAAGACCCAGTACTTC.

This clone was seen a few times. This chain joins TRBV10-3 and TRBJ2-7; 9 bases line up with TRBD2. Per the germline V gene, CDR1 is ENHRY and CDR2 is SYGVKD. The CDR3 contains 15 residues. V dropped 4 bases and J dropped 2; count of bases not matched to a gene: 6. The CDR3 coding sequence is TGTGCCATCAGTGGGGGTCTAGCGGGAACCTACGAGCAGTACTTC. This encodes CAISGGLAGTYEQYF.

The V and J genes are TRBV4-1 and TRBJ1-3; TRBD1 matches at 8 bases. J gave up 2 bases and V 1 base, and 10 bases lay outside the gene matches. The CDR3 consists of 18 residues. CDR1 MGHRA and CDR2 YSYEKL come from the germline V gene. DNA for the CDR3: TGCGCCAGCAGCCAAGGAGTAAGAACAGGGGGAGCTGGAAACACCATATATTTT. Residues: CASSQGVRTGGAGNTIYF.

The chain recombines TRBV7-2 with TRBJ2-7; 9 bases line up with TRBD1. V was pared by 0 bases and J by 6 bases, with 6 bases of the junction left unmatched. The CDR3 runs to 15 residues. Germline V lookup: CDR1 SGHTA, CDR2 FQGNSA. Written as DNA, the CDR3 is TGTGCCAGCAGCTTAGCCGACAGGGGGGGTGGCGAGCAGTACTTC. Protein product: CASSLADRGGGEQYF.

The chain employs TRBV3-1 (or the pseudogene TRBV3-2) and TRBJ1-6; D not certain. CDR1 and CDR2 (germline): LGHDT, YNNKEL (reference sequence). V shed 0 bases and J shed 6 bases, with 12 bases lying between them. The CDR3 contains 16 residues. CDR3 protein: CASSQEQSIVNSPLHF. The CDR3 DNA reads TGTGCCAGCAGCCAAGAACAGTCGATCGTTAATTCACCCCTCCACTTT.

This clone was recorded many times. The J gene is TRBJ1-2, the V gene TRBV5-1; the D gene is possibly TRBD1 (5 bases). The CDR3 covers 15 residues. V lost 0 bases, J lost 13 bases, and 22 bases lay in between. Germline assignment: CDR1 SGHRS and CDR2 YFSETQ. In nucleotides, the CDR3 is TGCGCCAGCAGCTTGGCCGCCGGAGGGGTTAAAGTAGGCACCTTC. Translating it yields CASSLAAGGVKVGTF.

The chain couples TRBV10-2 to TRBJ1-1; D uncertain. CDR3 length: 12 amino acids. CDR1 and CDR2 (germline): WSHSY, SAAADI. V was pared by 5 bases and J by 4 bases, with 8 bases between. CDR3 sequence reads: CASSMGGTEAFF. CDR3 DNA sequence: TGCGCCAGCAGTATGGGAGGCACTGAAGCTTTCTTT.

The J gene is TRBJ2-1, the V gene TRBV3-1 (or the pseudogene TRBV3-2); the D gene is possibly TRBD2 (5 bases). Deletions cut 0 bases from V and 13 bases from J, with 13 bases between. Germline V gives CDR1 LGHDT, CDR2 YNNKEL (reference sequence). The length of the CDR3 is 13 residues. This chain's CDR3 is CASSQDLGAVQFF. The CDR3 DNA reads TGTGCCAGCAGCCAAGATCTAGGAGCGGTCCAGTTCTTC.

This clone has a count of ten or more. The chain has TRBV4-1 and TRBJ1-2; D is unclear. Germline lookup yields CDR1 MGHRA and CDR2 YSYEKL. The V and J ends lost 2 bases and 7 bases respectively, with 11 bases between them. The CDR3 runs to 13 residues. CDR3 sequence (DNA): TGCGCCAGCAGCCAAATAGGAGAGGTTGGCTACACCTTC. Translating it yields CASSQIGEVGYTF.

A note on this clone: Other DNA variants within this sample encode the same CDR3. The genes are TRBV19 and TRBJ1-2, with 8 positions matching TRBD1. CDR1 and CDR2 from the germline V gene are LNHDA and SQIVND (reference sequence). This CDR3 has 15 amino acids. J lost 3 bases, V lost 6 bases, and 9 bases had no gene match. CDR3 region: CASRPAGGRYYGYTF. The CDR3 nucleotides are TGTGCCAGTAGGCCGGCAGGGGGCCGGTACTATGGCTACACCTTC.

Judged by abundance, this clone is medium-sized. The gene calls are TRBV5-1 and TRBJ2-2; TRBD1 agrees at 11 bases. The germline gives CDR1 SGHRS, CDR2 YFSETQ. With 4 bases clipped from V and 6 bases from J, the junction kept 5 bases outside the gene matches. This CDR3 comprises 15 residues. The CDR3 sequence is CASSPRTGGSGELFF. The CDR3 DNA sequence: TGCGCCAGCAGCCCACGGACAGGGGGCTCCGGGGAGCTGTTTTTT. Looking up the rest from reference TRBV5-1 and TRBJ2-2 gives the full variable domain: KAGVTQTPRYLIKTRGQQVTLSCSPISGHRSVSWYQQTPGQGLQFLFEYFSETQRNKGNFPGRFSGRQFSNSRSEMNVSTLELGDSALYLCASSPRTGGSGELFFGEGSRLTVL.

The V gene is TRBV5-1, the J gene TRBJ2-1, with 9 positions matching TRBD2. V shed 3 bases and J 10 bases; nucleotides not matched to a gene: 11. Germline-derived CDR1 and CDR2 are SGHRS and YFSETQ. The CDR3 loop spans 15 amino acids. CDR3 in DNA: TGCGCCAGCAGCTCCGGAACTAGCGGGCTACGGGAGCAGTTCTTC. Translating it yields CASSSGTSGLREQFF.

The chain combines TRBV7-2 with TRBJ2-2; 11 bases align to TRBD2. The V gene's germline CDR1 is SGHTA and CDR2 FQGNSA. V was clipped by 3 bases and J by 5 bases; unmatched bases: 2. The CDR3 extends over 15 amino acids. Written as DNA, the CDR3 is TGTGCCAGCAGCTTTAGCGGGAGGGCGACCGGGGAGCTGTTTTTT. Protein sequence: CASSFSGRATGELFF.

J is TRBJ2-7 and V is TRBV19, with a tentative D call TRBD1 (6 bases). V lost 5 bases to trimming and J lost 6 bases, with 20 bases between them. Germline V lookup: CDR1 LNHDA, CDR2 SQIVND (reference sequence). The CDR3 contains 15 residues. DNA of the CDR3: TGTGCCAGTAGTGACAACCGGGACATAGCGTTCGAGCAGTACTTC. It encodes CASSDNRDIAFEQYF. Based on the CDR3 plus reference TRBV19 and TRBJ2-7, the full variable domain is DGGITQSPKYLFRKEGQNVTLSCEQNLNHDAMYWYRQDPGQGLRLIYYSQIVNDFQKGDIAEGYSVSREKKESFPLTVTSAQKNPTAFYLCASSDNRDIAFEQYFGPGTRLTVT.

The chain uses TRBV7-2 and TRBJ1-2; 7 bases align to TRBD1. The CDR3 is made up of 17 amino acids. V lost 4 bases and J lost 2; bases outside the gene matches: 13. The germline V gene encodes CDR1 SGHTA and CDR2 FQGNSA. As DNA, the CDR3 is TGTGCCAGCAGCTCCCCTCCCGGGACAGCGAGGAACTATGGCTACACCTTC. Translated: CASSSPPGTARNYGYTF.

The genes are TRBV27 and TRBJ1-1, with D possibly TRBD1 on 6 matching bases. V lost 0 bases to trimming and J lost 3 bases, with 8 bases between them. The CDR3 loop spans 14 amino acids. CDR1 is MNHEY and CDR2 is SMNVEV in the germline V gene (reference sequence). The CDR3 sequence: CASSLSEGDTEAFF. Here the CDR3 DNA reads TGTGCCAGCAGTTTATCAGAGGGGGACACTGAAGCTTTCTTT.

The chain has TRBV11-2 and TRBJ2-7; 7 bases are a match to TRBD2. V was pared by 8 bases and J by 1 base, with 5 bases of the junction left unmatched. This CDR3 is built from 13 residues. Per the germline V gene, CDR1 is SGHAT and CDR2 is FQNNGV. CDR3 nucleotides: TGTGCCAGCCGCAGAGCGGGATCCTACGAGCAGTACTTC. As protein: CASRRAGSYEQYF.

This chain connects TRBV27 to TRBJ1-4, with a weak D call TRBD1 (5 bases). Germline CDR1 MNHEY, CDR2 SMNVEV (reference sequence). V was trimmed by 5 bases and J by 8 bases, leaving 15 bases between them. This CDR3 spans 14 amino acids. CDR3 coding DNA: TGTGCCAGCAGTCCGTGGGCGGGGGAGGAAAAACTGTTTTTT. Amino acids: CASSPWAGEEKLFF.

V gene TRBV10-2 combines with J gene TRBJ1-1; D is ambiguous. V lost 6 bases, J lost 0 bases, and 11 bases lay in between. The CDR3 is made up of 14 amino acids. Germline CDR1 and CDR2: WSHSY and SAAADI. CDR3 region: CASRQRLLNTEAFF. The CDR3 region has the DNA TGCGCCAGCAGACAGAGATTATTGAACACTGAAGCTTTCTTT.